A single sample is the source of the 25 T cell receptor beta chains below, sequenced in a study of cytomegalovirus exposure and HLA in healthy donors (dated by TCRdb to 2017 to 2019). Receptor libraries were prepared by the immunoSEQ multiplex PCR assay. For the multiplex PCR, a mixture combining 60 forward primers for TCR Vbeta segments and 13 reverse primers for TCR Jbeta segments was used. Here the immuneACCESS table is served through TCRdb, limited to in-frame sequences with V and J called. Missing clones are a known gap in these copies; in checked studies unresolved V genes cover under half, and the rest lacks a known reason. The sample profile shows around 130,000 clones; around three quarters of them were found once. The ten largest clones take up about 5.3% of the sample. The specimen sequenced was PBMCs. The source is a man in his thirties or forties in good health and CMV-seronegative.

CDR3 sequence: CASRTGLYGSPLHF. The CDR3 DNA sequence: TGTGCCAGCAGAACAGGGTTATATGGATCACCCCTCCACTTT. The V call is TRBV6-5, the J call TRBJ1-6; D is possibly TRBD1 (6 bases). Germline V CDR1 and CDR2: MNHEY, SVGAGI. The CDR3 runs 14 residues. The germline V and J ends were trimmed by 6 bases and 10 bases, with 16 bases remaining between them.

V and J are TRBV6-4 and TRBJ2-3; 10 bases are shared with TRBD2. CDR3 length: 15 residues. The V gene's germline CDR1 is MRHNA and CDR2 SNTAGT. Unmatched junction bases numbered 4, after V lost 3 bases and J lost 4 bases. The CDR3 bases are TGTGCCAGCAGTGATGGGACTAGCGAGGCAGATACGCAGTATTTT. This encodes CASSDGTSEADTQYF.

This sequence joins TRBV4-2 and TRBJ2-1; perhaps TRBD2 as D (5 bases). The germline gives CDR1 LGHNA, CDR2 YNFKEQ. The V and J ends lost 6 bases and 3 bases respectively, with 9 bases between them. The CDR3 has 13 amino acids. The DNA for the CDR3 is TGTGCCAGCAGTTTCGGGGACTACAATGAGCAGTTCTTC. Translated: CASSFGDYNEQFF.

The chain recombines TRBV29-1 with TRBJ1-1; maybe TRBD1 (6 bases). The CDR3 sequence is 13 residues long. CDR1 and CDR2 from the germline V gene are SQVTM and ANQGSEA. The V and J ends lost 6 bases and 8 bases respectively, with 19 bases between them. This CDR3 is CSVAAGAGEEAFF. The CDR3 DNA sequence: TGCAGCGTGGCGGCAGGGGCAGGTGAGGAAGCTTTCTTT.

This sequence joins TRBV7-9 and TRBJ1-3; D gene uncertain. The germline V gene has CDR1 SEHNR and CDR2 FQNEAQ (reference sequence). The CDR3 has 13 residues. Trimming stripped 1 base from V and 7 bases from J, with 8 bases between. The CDR3 protein is CASSLGGSNTIYF. CDR3 bases: TGTGCCAGCAGCTTAGGTGGCTCTAACACCATATATTTT.

This rearrangement joins TRBV6-1 to TRBJ2-7, with D tentatively TRBD2 (5 bases). The CDR3 has 15 residues. Between the trimmed V and J ends, which lost 4 bases and 6 bases, there was a span of 19 bases. Germline CDR1 is MNHNS and CDR2 is SASEGT. The CDR3: CASSGYGRLAGEQYF. The CDR3 DNA reads TGTGCCAGCAGTGGCTATGGGCGGCTAGCTGGCGAGCAGTACTTC.

This chain uses TRBV28 with TRBJ1-2, with 7 bases that match TRBD1. Trimming removed 4 bases from V and 2 bases from J; junction bases left unmatched: 1. This CDR3 has 13 amino acids. Germline lookup yields CDR1 MDHEN and CDR2 SYDVKM. In nucleotides, the CDR3 is TGTGCCAGCAGTTGGGGACAGAACTATGGCTACACCTTC. This encodes CASSWGQNYGYTF.

The V call is TRBV5-1, the J call TRBJ2-5; possibly TRBD1 for D (6 bases). Near its end, the DNA agrees better with TRBJ2-7, so the J call may be wrong. The CDR3 sequence is 15 residues long. Germline CDR1 reads SGHRS; CDR2 reads YFSETQ. The DNA of the CDR3 is TGCGCCAGCAGCTTTACTACAACAGCAGGGGCCGAGCAGTACTTC. Protein: CASSFTTTAGAEQYF.

The CDR3 region has the DNA TGTGCCAGCAGCATGGTAAGACAGAGTCACGAGCAGTACTTC. Its translation: CASSMVRQSHEQYF. V gene TRBV21-1 combines with J gene TRBJ2-7; TRBD1, the table's D call, lacks a check against the DNA. TRBV21-1 is annotated as a pseudogene. The CDR3 has 14 residues.

This chain links TRBV10-3 with TRBJ2-2; TRBD1 might be the D (6 bases). The CDR3 spans 14 residues. Trimming stripped 3 bases from V and 7 bases from J, with 12 bases between. Germline V gene sequence: CDR1 ENHRY, CDR2 SYGVKD. DNA for the CDR3: TGTGCCATCAGTGACGAGAGGGGGTTCGGGGAGCTGTTTTTT. Its protein product is CAISDERGFGELFF.

CDR3 region: CASSQDLAGDGGELFF. CDR3 nucleotide sequence: TGTGCCAGCAGCCAAGACCTAGCGGGAGATGGCGGGGAGCTGTTTTTT. The chain recombines TRBV4-2 with TRBJ2-2; 10 nucleotides align to TRBD2. The ends lost 0 bases at V and 7 bases at J; junction bases unmatched: 5. Germline CDR1 LGHNA, CDR2 YNFKEQ. This CDR3 region has 16 residues.

The chain links TRBV30 to TRBJ2-7; D unclear. V was cut by 2 bases and J by 7 bases, with 6 bases left in between. This CDR3 contains 10 residues. The germline V gene encodes CDR1 GTSNPN and CDR2 SVGIG (reference sequence). The CDR3, as DNA: TGTGCCTGGAGTCCAGTAGAGCAGTACTTC. Translated, it gives CAWSPVEQYF. Looking up the rest from reference TRBV30 and TRBJ2-7 gives the full variable domain: SQTIHQWPATLVQPVGSPLSLECTVEGTSNPNLYWYRQAAGRGLQLLFYSVGIGQISSEVPQNLSASRPQDRQFILSSKKLLLSDSGFYLCAWSPVEQYFGPGTRLTVT.

The sample holds one count of this clone. V and J are TRBV27 and TRBJ1-1, with TRBD1 matching 8 bases. Germline lookup yields CDR1 MNHEY and CDR2 SMNVEV (reference sequence). CDR3 size: 16 residues. J was trimmed by 1 base and V by 6 bases; bases with no gene match: 10. CDR3 sequence reads: CASSPTIGQGNTEAFF. CDR3 sequence (DNA): TGTGCCAGCAGCCCCACCATCGGACAGGGGAACACTGAAGCTTTCTTT.

This chain joins TRBV7-9 and TRBJ1-2; D may be TRBD1 (6 bases). Germline V gives CDR1 SEHNR, CDR2 FQNEAQ (reference sequence). CDR3 length equals 13 residues. Trimming stripped 5 bases from V and 4 bases from J, with 11 bases between. DNA for the CDR3: TGTGCCAGCAGCGCACAGGGCCCCTATGGCTACACCTTC. Translation: CASSAQGPYGYTF.

The rearrangement links TRBV25-1 to TRBJ2-7, with TRBD2 matching 7 bases. Trimming took 2 bases from V and 5 from J; bases not matched to a gene: 9. CDR3 length: 15 amino acids. The germline gives CDR1 MGHDK, CDR2 SYGVNS. The CDR3 coding sequence is TGTGCCAGCAGTGAACCCCCTGGCGGGAGAAACGAGCAGTACTTC. Translated: CASSEPPGGRNEQYF.

V is TRBV19 and J is TRBJ1-1, with 7 bases aligning to TRBD1. Germline values: CDR1 LNHDA, CDR2 SQIVND (reference sequence). The CDR3 has 13 residues. The ends lost 10 bases at V and 0 bases at J; junction bases unmatched: 5. The CDR3 here is CATGTAMNTEAFF. As DNA, the CDR3 is TGTGCCACTGGGACAGCTATGAACACTGAAGCTTTCTTT.

The V gene is TRBV27, the J gene TRBJ1-5; 9 bases agree with TRBD1. Germline CDR1 reads MNHEY; CDR2 reads SMNVEV (reference sequence). Trimming at V came to 5 bases and at J to 6 bases, leaving 8 bases not matched to a gene. The CDR3 extends over 15 amino acids. The CDR3 region has the DNA TGTGCCAGCAGTCCTCCGGGACAGGGAATTCAGCCCCAGCATTTT. The encoded protein is CASSPPGQGIQPQHF.

This chain joins TRBV28 and TRBJ1-2; a possible D gene is TRBD1 (5 bases). The CDR3 extends over 14 amino acids. The germline CDR1 and CDR2 sequences are MDHEN and SYDVKM. Trimming shortened V by 8 bases and J by 6 bases, and 19 bases separated the two germline ends. The CDR3 protein is CASGGVPMTHGYTF. The CDR3 region has the DNA TGTGCCAGCGGAGGGGTCCCGATGACGCATGGCTACACCTTC.

The V and J genes are TRBV11-2 and TRBJ1-5, with 11 bases lining up with TRBD1. The CDR3 extends over 14 amino acids. Germline V gene data show CDR1 as SGHAT and CDR2 as FQNNGV. The junction had 4 bases not matched to a gene; V was cut back by 5 bases and J by 7 bases. CDR3 nucleotides: TGTGCCAGCAGCCGGACAGGGGGCGAGCAGCCCCAGCATTTT. It yields the protein CASSRTGGEQPQHF.

This clone was seen a handful of times. The rearrangement joins TRBV9 to TRBJ1-1, with a tentative D call TRBD1 (6 bases). CDR3 length equals 15 residues. The germline V and J ends were trimmed by 2 bases and 3 bases, with 14 bases remaining between them. Germline V CDR1 and CDR2: SGDLS, YYNGEE. The CDR3 bases are TGTGCCAGCAGCGTGGGGGGGGCCGGGGACACTGAAGCTTTCTTT. Translated: CASSVGGAGDTEAFF.

This clone showed up just a few times. The chain employs TRBV7-9 and TRBJ2-1, with 9 nucleotides matching TRBD2. The J segment lost 7 bases and the V segment lost 1 base, leaving 2 bases of the junction unmatched. The CDR3 sequence is 14 residues long. In germline, CDR1 is SEHNR, CDR2 FQNEAQ (reference sequence). The CDR3 bases are TGTGCCAGCAGCTTAGGACTAGCGGTGAATGAGCAGTTCTTC. Its protein is CASSLGLAVNEQFF.

The chain carries TRBV30 and TRBJ1-1; 7 bases line up with TRBD1. The germline CDR1 and CDR2 sequences are GTSNPN and SVGIG (reference sequence). The ends lost 4 bases at V and 0 bases at J; junction bases unmatched: 8. The CDR3 totals 15 residues. The chain's CDR3 is CAWTQQDRLNTEAFF. The CDR3 DNA reads TGTGCCTGGACCCAACAGGACAGGTTGAACACTGAAGCTTTCTTT.

The V and J genes are TRBV4-3 and TRBJ1-1, with no clear D. Looked up from germline, CDR1 is LGHNA and CDR2 is YSLEER. CDR3 length equals 16 residues. V was trimmed by 3 bases and J by 1 base, leaving 15 bases between them. The CDR3 DNA sequence: TGCGCCAGCAGCCAGTCGTACGGGGAGTGGAACACTGAAGCTTTCTTT. Residues: CASSQSYGEWNTEAFF.

The chain uses TRBV7-9 and TRBJ2-5; 9 nucleotides match TRBD2. CDR3 size: 16 residues. J gave up 1 base and V 0 bases, and 3 bases lay outside the gene matches. Germline CDR1 is SEHNR and CDR2 is FQNEAQ (reference sequence). Here the CDR3 reads CASSLAVAGAQETQYF. The CDR3 nucleotides are TGTGCCAGCAGCTTAGCGGTAGCGGGGGCCCAAGAGACCCAGTACTTC.

This clone turned up a few times. Other DNA sequences in this specimen translate into the identical CDR3. The J gene is TRBJ1-2, the V gene TRBV25-1; possible D gene TRBD1, 5 bases. Germline CDR1 MGHDK, CDR2 SYGVNS. The CDR3 covers 13 residues. V dropped 4 bases and J dropped 4 bases, with 10 bases sitting between them. CDR3: CASSGDSVYGYTF. DNA for the CDR3: TGTGCCAGCAGTGGAGACAGCGTCTATGGCTACACCTTC.